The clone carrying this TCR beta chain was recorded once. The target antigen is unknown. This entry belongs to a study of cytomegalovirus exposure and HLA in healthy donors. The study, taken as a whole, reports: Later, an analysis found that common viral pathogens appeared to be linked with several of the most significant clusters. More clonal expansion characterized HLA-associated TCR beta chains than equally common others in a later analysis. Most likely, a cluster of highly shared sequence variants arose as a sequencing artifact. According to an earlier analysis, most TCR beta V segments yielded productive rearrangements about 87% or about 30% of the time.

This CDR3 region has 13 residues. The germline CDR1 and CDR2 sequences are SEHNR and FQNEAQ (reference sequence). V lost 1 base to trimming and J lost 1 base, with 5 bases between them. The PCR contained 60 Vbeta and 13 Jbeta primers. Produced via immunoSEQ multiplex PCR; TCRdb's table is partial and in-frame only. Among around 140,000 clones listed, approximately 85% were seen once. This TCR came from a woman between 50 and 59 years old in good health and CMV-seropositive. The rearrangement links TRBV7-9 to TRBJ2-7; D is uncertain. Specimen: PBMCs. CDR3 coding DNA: TGTGCCAGCAGCTTAGTGAGTTCCTACGAGCAGTACTTC. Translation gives CASSLVSSYEQYF.